Below, 4 T cell receptor beta chains from the same sample are listed, as sequenced in a study of identical twins. MiXCR, run by TCRdb on the 5' RACE reads, gives a single entry per CDR3 protein. The sample has some 600,000 distinct CDR3 sequences, under 8.5% seen once. These data also featured in a second study, about yellow fever vaccine responses in identical twins.

The specimen sequenced was PBMCs. The receptors here all came from a woman under 30 in good health.

This clonotype has more than one count but fewer than ten. The chain recombines TRBV20-1 with TRBJ2-3; no definite D call. The germline V gene encodes CDR1 DFQATT and CDR2 SNEGSKA (reference sequence). The CDR3 extends over 15 amino acids. Trimming shortened V by 0 bases and J by 0 bases, and 10 bases separated the two germline ends. The CDR3 region has the DNA TGCAGTGCTAGAGATCCGAGGTGGAGCACAGATACGCAGTATTTT. It translates to CSARDPRWSTDTQYF.

This clonotype was detected only a few times. The CDR3 region is CASSQIGGDEQFF. The CDR3 coding sequence is TGTGCCAGCAGTCAAATCGGGGGCGATGAGCAGTTCTTC. This rearrangement joins TRBV12-3 or TRBV12-4 to TRBJ2-1; D is tentatively TRBD1 or TRBD2 (6 bases each). The CDR3 totals 13 residues. Trimming took off 5 bases at V and 8 bases at J, with 13 bases between the two ends.

In its sample, this clonotype was seen a few times. Here the CDR3 DNA reads TGTGCCAGTAGTCACGACAGGGGGGTCTACAATGAGCAGTTCTTC. This encodes CASSHDRGVYNEQFF. This chain links TRBV19 with TRBJ2-1; 9 bases match TRBD1. Germline CDR1 is LNHDA and CDR2 is SQIVND (reference sequence). V shed 5 bases and J 3 bases; nucleotides not matched to a gene: 5. The CDR3 is 15 residues long.

The V gene is TRBV27, the J gene TRBJ2-3; D is possibly TRBD2 (6 bases). Germline CDR1 and CDR2: MNHEY and SMNVEV (reference sequence). CDR3 length: 16 residues. With 7 bases removed from V and 2 bases from J, the gap between germline ends came to 19 bases. The CDR3 DNA follows: TGTGCCAGCACCACCGGGAGCCCCTCCCCCACAGATACGCAGTATTTT. Its protein product is CASTTGSPSPTDTQYF.